This TCR beta chain was captured by sequencing in a study of circulating tumor DNA in untreated peripheral T-cell lymphoma. The CDR3 has 12 residues. In germline, CDR1 is MNHGY, CDR2 SAAAGT. V lost 11 bases, J lost 6 bases, and 13 bases lay in between. Tumor tissue was collected at baseline, before treatment began. Produced via immunoSEQ multiplex PCR; TCRdb's table is partial and in-frame only. The table records about 10,000 clones, nearly 85% of them present only once. The receptor comes from a human donor with peripheral T-cell lymphoma. The chain is built from TRBV6-8 and TRBJ2-2; D assignment may be TRBD1 or TRBD2 (6 bases each). Sequencing used tumor tissue. The CDR3 DNA reads as TGTGCCGCCACTAGGGGGGCCGGGGAGCTGTTTTTT. It codes for CAATRGAGELFF.